Listed below are T cell receptor beta chains from one sample, sequenced in a study of T cell responses to AZD1222 COVID-19 vaccine. The table came from immunoSEQ multiplex PCR; TCRdb's copy has only in-frame clones and leaves some out. The sample contains more than 140,000 clones, roughly 88% of which appear only once. This specimen consisted of peripheral blood, obtained on day 0 of AZD1222 vaccination. The receptors here all came from an adult in good health. Both conserved end residues are part of each CDR3.

v_gene: TRBV7-3
CDR3aa: CASSPASGDSYEQYF

v_gene: TRBV4-3
CDR3aa: CASSQESDSLSGGYTF

v_gene: TRBV12-3/TRBV12-4
CDR3aa: CASSQGPSGYTF

v_gene: TRBV24-1
CDR3aa: CATSDPGQQETQYF

v_gene: TRBV28
CDR3aa: CASSPKGNFRQPQHF

v_gene: TRBV28
CDR3aa: CATQRGGSGANVLTF

v_gene: TRBV12-5
CDR3aa: CASGSRQGMFHTGELFF

v_gene: TRBV6-6
CDR3aa: CASSYRENYGYTF

v_gene: TRBV7-9
CDR3aa: CASSLGGLETQYF

v_gene: TRBV18
CDR3aa: CASSPVDRGAFF

v_gene: TRBV15
CDR3aa: CATSSAGTPYGYTF

v_gene: TRBV10-3
CDR3aa: CAIKAGGLNTEAFF

v_gene: TRBV6-6
CDR3aa: CASSSGQSRGYTF

v_gene: TRBV12-3/TRBV12-4
CDR3aa: CASNSNSDGGAFF

v_gene: TRBV6-1
CDR3aa: CASSDPGANYGYTF

v_gene: TRBV7-2
CDR3aa: CASTRRNRQETQYF

v_gene: TRBV6-2/TRBV6-3
CDR3aa: CASSYPRGGYEQYF

v_gene: TRBV2
CDR3aa: CASSSKGHEQYF

v_gene: TRBV29-1
CDR3aa: CSVKNTEAFF

v_gene: TRBV27
CDR3aa: CASSEQRPSTDTQYF

v_gene: TRBV30
CDR3aa: CAWSSRPTGELFF

v_gene: TRBV28
CDR3aa: CASTPGGGSGVGGDEQYF

v_gene: TRBV6-1
CDR3aa: CASSDWRYTEAFF

v_gene: TRBV5-6
CDR3aa: CASSSWDRVTEAFF

v_gene: TRBV7-9
CDR3aa: CASSLSETAYEQYF